This entry concerns a single T cell receptor beta chain. The CDR3 has 14 residues. The germline V gene has CDR1 SQVTM and CDR2 ANQGSEA. The V gene end was trimmed by 4 bases and the J gene end by 5 bases; junction bases not matched to a gene: 7. The sample is drawn from a study of blood T cell repertoires in COVID-19. The assay was immunoSEQ multiplex PCR, and TCRdb's table has in-frame clones only and misses some. The sample yields some 370,000 clones, approximately 89% seen once. V usage is TRBV29-1 and J usage is TRBJ1-4, with 7 bases fitting TRBD1. Material for sequencing was peripheral blood. This TCR was sampled from a young woman with COVID-19, enrolled during active disease. The CDR3 sequence: CSVATGQTNEKLFF. CDR3 coding DNA: TGCAGCGTTGCTACGGGACAGACAAATGAAAAACTGTTTTTT.